These T cell receptor beta chains were read from a single sample in a study of shared clonotypes between healthy human individuals. TCRdb's table, derived via immunoSEQ multiplex PCR, lists solely in-frame clones and lacks some. This sample has a few hundred thousand clones, with around 95% found just once. Specimen: naive CD8+ T cells sorted from blood. Receptor source: a woman under 40 in good health. Each CDR3 is given with its conserved first and last residue. The D gene is left open where the match is weak. The size of a clone is reported for some rows only, either as once, few or many, or as a class for expanded clones.

v_call	j_call	clone_size	d_call	cdr3_nt	cdr3_aa
TRBV27	TRBJ2-1	.	.	TGTGCCAGCAGTCCGGGACGAGGCAATGAGCAGTTCTTC	CASSPGRGNEQFF
TRBV27	TRBJ1-5	.	.	TGTGCCAGCAGTTCAACCGGGGGAAATCAGCCCCAGCATTTT	CASSSTGGNQPQHF
TRBV4-1	TRBJ2-7	.	.	TGCGCCAGCAGCCTTCCGGGACGGAGTACGAACTACGAGCAGTACTTC	CASSLPGRSTNYEQYF
TRBV2	TRBJ1-1	.	.	TGTGCCAGCGGCGAAGCTTTCTTT	CASGEAFF
TRBV4-2	TRBJ2-7	.	TRBD2	TGTGCCAGCAGCCAAGAGGCTAGGACTAGCGGGAGTTACGAGCAGTACTTC	CASSQEARTSGSYEQYF
TRBV4-1	TRBJ2-1	.	.	TGCGCCAGCAGCCAAGCCGAATACAATGAGCAGTTCTTC	CASSQAEYNEQFF
TRBV4-2	TRBJ2-3	.	.	TGTGCCAGCAGCCAAGAATGGTCGGTTCTCACAGATACGCAGTATTTT	CASSQEWSVLTDTQYF
TRBV7-9	TRBJ2-2	few	TRBD2	TGTGCCAGCAGCTTGGAAGCCCCAGCGGGAGGGCCCGCCGGGGAGCTGTTTTTT	CASSLEAPAGGPAGELFF
TRBV4-1	TRBJ2-7	.	.	TGCGCCAGCAGCCAAGAACTAGCTTACGAGCAGTACTTC	CASSQELAYEQYF
TRBV13	TRBJ2-1	.	.	TGTGCCAGCAGCTTAGAGACGGGAATGACGAATGAGCAGTTCTTC	CASSLETGMTNEQFF
TRBV9	TRBJ2-3	once	.	TGTGCCAGCAGCGTCGGACTACCCACAGATACGCAGTATTTT	CASSVGLPTDTQYF
TRBV2	TRBJ1-2	once	TRBD1	TGTGCCAGCAGAGATCCCCGACAGGGAGAATATGGCTACACCTTC	CASRDPRQGEYGYTF
TRBV28	TRBJ2-7	.	.	TGTGCCAGCAGCCCCCTCCGGTCCCATAAATACGAGCAGTACTTC	CASSPLRSHKYEQYF
TRBV29-1	TRBJ2-2	.	.	TGCAGCGTTGGGGGGACCGGGGAGCTGTTTTTT	CSVGGTGELFF
TRBV28	TRBJ2-2	.	TRBD1	TGTGCCAGCAGTCAAACAGGGGAAACCGGGGAGCTGTTTTTT	CASSQTGETGELFF
TRBV11-2	TRBJ2-7	.	TRBD1	TGTGCCAGCAGCTCATGGACAGGTGGCTCCTACGAGCAGTACTTC	CASSSWTGGSYEQYF
TRBV5-1	TRBJ2-3	.	TRBD2	TGCGCCAGCAGCGGCAAACTAGCGGGGAGCACAGATACGCAGTATTTT	CASSGKLAGSTDTQYF
TRBV5-4	TRBJ1-1	.	.	TGTGCATACCGGGCTGGGACTGAAGCTTTCTTT	CAYRAGTEAFF
TRBV27	TRBJ1-4	.	.	TGTGCCAGCAACACGGAATGGGGAAGGGCTGAAAAACTGTTTTTT	CASNTEWGRAEKLFF
TRBV13	TRBJ2-1	.	.	TGTGCCAGCAGCTTAGGGATCGGCGAGCAGTTCTTC	CASSLGIGEQFF
TRBV7-2	TRBJ1-1	.	.	TGTGCCAGCACCACCCCGTTTCCCTATCTTGGGACGAACACTGAAGCTTTCTTT	CASTTPFPYLGTNTEAFF
TRBV7-8	TRBJ2-7	.	TRBD2	TGTGCCAGCAGCAAACTAGCGGGAGTCACAACCTACGAGCAGTACTTC	CASSKLAGVTTYEQYF
TRBV5-6	TRBJ1-6	once	.	TGTGCCAGCAGCCGCAGACAGATCGGGAATTCACCCCTCCACTTT	CASSRRQIGNSPLHF
TRBV7-9	TRBJ1-6	once	.	TGTGCCAGCAGCTACACCCCCACCGGGACTGCCTATAATTCACCCCTCCACTTT	CASSYTPTGTAYNSPLHF
TRBV28	TRBJ2-7	once	TRBD1	TGTGCCAGCAGTTCCCAGGGGGCGAGTCCCTACGAGCAGTACTTC	CASSSQGASPYEQYF
TRBV4-2	TRBJ2-1	.	TRBD2	TGTGCCAGCAGCCAAGAGGAAGCGGGAGAGGAGAATGAGCAGTTCTTC	CASSQEEAGEENEQFF
TRBV14	TRBJ2-1	.	TRBD2	TGTGCCAGCAGCCAAGGGACTAGCGGACGCTACAATGAGCAGTTCTTC	CASSQGTSGRYNEQFF
TRBV5-4	TRBJ2-1	.	TRBD1	TGTGCCAGCAGCCAACCGGGACAGTACTACAATGAGCAGTTCTTC	CASSQPGQYYNEQFF
TRBV28	TRBJ2-1	.	TRBD2	TGTGCCAGCAGTCCCCGGGACTACTACAATGAGCAGTTCTTC	CASSPRDYYNEQFF
TRBV2	TRBJ2-7	.	.	TGTGCCAGCAGTGAAGCGCCCAAGGTGGTCGAACCACAGTACTTC	CASSEAPKVVEPQYF
TRBV7-2	TRBJ2-3	.	.	TGTGCCAGCAGCTTAAGAACAGGACTGGGCACAGATACGCAGTATTTT	CASSLRTGLGTDTQYF
TRBV19	TRBJ2-7	.	TRBD2	TGTGCCAGTAGTATAACGGGAGGTGCCTACGAGCAGTACTTC	CASSITGGAYEQYF
TRBV7-6	TRBJ2-7	.	.	TGTGCCAGCAGCTTAGGAGGCGGTCCCTACGAGCAGTACTTC	CASSLGGGPYEQYF
TRBV27	TRBJ2-5	.	.	TGTGCCAGCAGTTTCTTGCGCGAACAAGAGACCCAGTACTTC	CASSFLREQETQYF